The clone carrying this T cell receptor (beta chain) was picked up many times. The antigen is not known. The data derive from a study of molecular identifiers for immune sequencing clone quantification. Study overall: In replicates, the authors split RNA from 20,000 or 100,000 naive CD8 cells five ways and sequenced four. Findings of the study overall: The share of molecules held by clones above 20 RNA copies was over 98% in effector cells and under 1% in naive cells.

TCRdb analysed the PCR reads with MiXCR anew, one entry per CDR3 protein. The sample records 250,000 to 350,000 distinct CDR3 sequences, over 20% being singletons. The V end lost 8 bases, the J end lost 5 bases, and 14 bases lay between the germline ends. Germline V gives CDR1 MGHRA, CDR2 YSYEKL. This CDR3 spans 13 amino acids. The sequence was collected from a human donor in good health. Some libraries in this study had Jurkat cell RNA spiked in. The sample comprised naive CD8+ T cells from blood, with Jurkat cell RNA spiked in. Subset specified: FACS-sorted CD8+CD4-CCR7+CD45RA+ naive T cells. V and J are TRBV4-1 and TRBJ2-3, with D maybe TRBD2 (7 bases). In nucleotides, the CDR3 is TGCGCCAGCGCCCGGGGGGCCGGAGATACGCAGTATTTT. Its translation: CASARGAGDTQYF.